The 18 T cell receptor beta chains below come from one sample, sequenced in a study of beta chain bispecific antibodies for T cell cancers. Expansion lasted 2 to 4 days, with either anti-CD3 antibody OKT3 or CD3/CD28 beads. Study-level points and caveats: In these mixed samples, most targeted TRBV reads derived from the leukemia cell line.

For these receptors, no antigen is known. TCRdb re-called the 5' RACE reads through MiXCR, storing one row per CDR3 protein. This sample yields tens of thousands of distinct CDR3 sequences, of which under 3% are seen a single time; around 30% belongs to the top ten. Sequencing was performed on healthy donor T cells cultured with leukemia cells. Every receptor here comes from a human donor in good health. Some clones in this sample may be carry-over from other donors' samples.

The table lists this clonotype with many counts. One end of the junction is discordant with germline, which a read error may explain. The chain links TRBV6-5 to TRBJ2-1; maybe TRBD2 (5 bases). Per the germline V gene, CDR1 is MNHEY and CDR2 is SVGAGI. The CDR3 has 15 residues. In nucleotides, the CDR3 is TGTGCCAGCAGCTACTACGAGGGTAACCCCAATGAGCAGTTCTTC. It encodes CASSYYEGNPNEQFF.

The rearrangement joins TRBV20-1 to TRBJ1-3, with D perhaps TRBD1 (6 bases). Trimming shortened V by 0 bases and J by 4 bases, and 13 bases separated the two germline ends. The CDR3 loop spans 15 amino acids. CDR1 and CDR2 from the germline V gene are DFQATT and SNEGSKA (reference sequence). The CDR3 here is CSARDQGRFGNTIYF. As DNA, the CDR3 is TGCAGTGCTAGAGACCAGGGGAGGTTCGGAAACACCATATATTTT.

This clonotype appeared many times. The chain recombines TRBV5-1 with TRBJ2-2; the D is unclear. Per germline, CDR1 SGHRS and CDR2 YFSETQ. The CDR3 totals 12 residues. V gave up 5 bases and J gave up 2 bases, with 4 bases separating them. The CDR3 protein is CASRQNTGELFF. CDR3 nucleotides: TGCGCCAGCAGGCAAAACACCGGGGAGCTGTTTTTT.

This clonotype was found a few times. This CDR3 reads CATSSHQEGHQNPYGYTF. The DNA for the CDR3 is TGTGCCACCAGCAGCCATCAGGAGGGACACCAGAATCCCTATGGCTACACCTTC. The V and J genes are TRBV15 and TRBJ1-2; possible D gene TRBD1, 6 bases. The length of the CDR3 is 18 residues. V was cut by 3 bases and J by 4 bases, with 24 bases left in between. Germline V gives CDR1 LNHNV, CDR2 YYDKDF (reference sequence).

This clonotype was detected many times. The chain is built from TRBV27 and TRBJ1-5; 7 bases line up with TRBD1. CDR1 is MNHEY and CDR2 is SMNVEV in the germline V gene (reference sequence). This CDR3 region has 14 residues. V shed 0 bases, J shed 5 bases, and the junction held 1 base outside the gene matches. CDR3 in amino acids: CASSLSGGDQPQHF. The CDR3 bases are TGTGCCAGCAGTTTATCAGGGGGCGATCAGCCCCAGCATTTT.

There are many counts of this clonotype. The rearrangement links TRBV6-6 to TRBJ2-5; 9 nucleotides agree with TRBD1. V shed 5 bases, J shed 2 bases, and the junction held 9 bases outside the gene matches. The V gene's germline CDR1 is MNHNY and CDR2 SVGAGI (reference sequence). The CDR3 is made up of 16 amino acids. The CDR3 here is CASSLPTGQGQETQYF. In DNA form, the CDR3 reads TGTGCCAGCAGTCTCCCCACGGGACAGGGTCAAGAGACCCAGTACTTC.

This clonotype was detected many times. This sequence joins TRBV11-2 and TRBJ2-7, with 8 nucleotides matching TRBD1. The germline V gene encodes CDR1 SGHAT and CDR2 FQNNGV. Trimming removed 5 bases from V and 5 bases from J; junction bases left unmatched: 5. CDR3 length: 13 amino acids. CDR3 loop: CASSPWTGNEQYF. The CDR3 DNA is TGTGCCAGCAGCCCATGGACAGGGAACGAGCAGTACTTC. Supplemented by reference TRBV11-2 and TRBJ2-7, the full variable domain reads EAGVAQSPRYKIIEKRQSVAFWCNPISGHATLYWYQQILGQGPKLLIQFQNNGVVDDSQLPKDRFSAERLKGVDSTLKIQPAKLEDSAVYLCASSPWTGNEQYFGPGTRLTVT.

This clonotype was counted at least ten times. This sequence joins TRBV28 and TRBJ1-1; the D is unclear. CDR1 MDHEN and CDR2 SYDVKM come from the germline V gene. The CDR3 spans 13 residues. V lost 5 bases, J lost 4 bases, and 11 bases lay in between. Written as DNA, the CDR3 is TGTGCCAGCAGTCCCCTCTTCATCACTGAAGCTTTCTTT. This translates into CASSPLFITEAFF.

The chain employs TRBV20-1 and TRBJ1-4; a possible D gene is TRBD1 (6 bases). This CDR3 comprises 14 residues. Trimming cost V 7 bases and J 8 bases, with 20 bases left between them. The V gene's germline CDR1 is DFQATT and CDR2 SNEGSKA (reference sequence). CDR3 DNA: TGCAGTGTTCCGGGGGGGGGGCAAGGAGAAAAACTGTTTTTT. The encoded protein is CSVPGGGQGEKLFF.

This clonotype was picked up a small number of times. J is TRBJ1-1 and V is TRBV29-1; maybe TRBD1 (5 bases). Per germline, CDR1 SQVTM and CDR2 ANQGSEA. V lost 0 bases and J 2 bases, leaving 10 bases between the germline ends. CDR3 length equals 14 residues. The CDR3 region has the DNA TGCAGCGTTGAAGATCTAGGGACCAACACTGAAGCTTTCTTT. Its translation: CSVEDLGTNTEAFF.

Ten or more counts support this clonotype. The chain combines TRBV5-4 with TRBJ1-4; 7 positions agree with TRBD1. Germline V lookup: CDR1 SGHNT, CDR2 YYREEE (reference sequence). With 4 bases clipped from V and 5 bases from J, the junction kept 5 bases outside the gene matches. The CDR3 length is 14 residues. CDR3 protein: CASSPDRRNEKLFF. The CDR3, as DNA: TGTGCCAGCAGCCCGGACAGGCGAAATGAAAAACTGTTTTTT.

This clonotype has a count of ten or more. The CDR3 DNA is TGCGCCAGCAGCTCACGGGACAGGGTTTCTGGAAACACCATATATTTT. Its protein product is CASSSRDRVSGNTIYF. This chain links TRBV5-1 with TRBJ1-3; 9 nucleotides align to TRBD1. The germline CDR1 and CDR2 sequences are SGHRS and YFSETQ. The CDR3 length is 16 residues. Unmatched junction bases numbered 5, after V lost 3 bases and J lost 1 base. Supplemented by reference TRBV5-1 and TRBJ1-3, the full variable domain reads KAGVTQTPRYLIKTRGQQVTLSCSPISGHRSVSWYQQTPGQGLQFLFEYFSETQRNKGNFPGRFSGRQFSNSRSEMNVSTLELGDSALYLCASSSRDRVSGNTIYFGEGSWLTVV.

This clonotype was seen at least ten times. The chain recombines TRBV19 with TRBJ1-2, with TRBD1 identical over 7 bases. Germline V gives CDR1 LNHDA, CDR2 SQIVND (reference sequence). The trim removed 5 bases at V and 8 bases at J, leaving 14 bases unmatched. The CDR3 length is 15 residues. In DNA form, the CDR3 reads TGTGCCAGTAGTTCATTCCCGGGACAGCGGGAAGGCTACACCTTC. It encodes CASSSFPGQREGYTF.

This sequence joins TRBV19 and TRBJ2-1, with D possibly TRBD2 on 5 matching bases. Between the trimmed V and J ends, which lost 3 bases and 0 bases, there was a span of 12 bases. CDR1 is LNHDA and CDR2 is SQIVND in the germline V gene (reference sequence). This CDR3 spans 16 amino acids. CDR3 protein: CASSMDLAGSYNEQFF. The CDR3 DNA reads TGTGCCAGTAGTATGGACCTAGCTGGCTCCTACAATGAGCAGTTCTTC. The whole variable domain, remainder taken from reference TRBV19 and TRBJ2-1, is DGGITQSPKYLFRKEGQNVTLSCEQNLNHDAMYWYRQDPGQGLRLIYYSQIVNDFQKGDIAEGYSVSREKKESFPLTVTSAQKNPTAFYLCASSMDLAGSYNEQFFGPGTRLTVL.

This clonotype was seen many times. CDR3 nucleotides: TGCAGCGTTGACCAGGGGTCAGATACGCAGTATTTT. Translating gives CSVDQGSDTQYF. The chain employs TRBV29-1 and TRBJ2-3, with a tentative D call TRBD1 (6 bases). CDR1 SQVTM and CDR2 ANQGSEA come from the germline V gene. This CDR3 contains 12 residues. Trimming removed 3 bases at V and 4 bases at J, with 8 bases between.

This clonotype was counted many times. The V gene is TRBV4-1, the J gene TRBJ2-7; 10 bases map to TRBD1. From germline, CDR1 is MGHRA and CDR2 YSYEKL. The CDR3 runs 15 residues. The V segment lost 1 base and the J segment 1 base; nucleotides outside the gene matches: 1. The CDR3 bases are TGCGCCAGCAGCCAAGCGGGACAGGGGTCCTACGAGCAGTACTTC. This gives the protein CASSQAGQGSYEQYF.

This clonotype was seen ten or more times. This rearrangement joins TRBV7-9 to TRBJ1-2; perhaps TRBD1 as D (5 bases). Trimming removed 5 bases from V and 7 bases from J, with 11 bases in between. This CDR3 is 12 amino acids long. CDR1 and CDR2 from the germline V gene are SEHNR and FQNEAQ (reference sequence). CDR3 loop: CASSQDTGGYTF. The CDR3 DNA is TGTGCCAGCAGCCAGGACACGGGTGGCTACACCTTC. The variable domain in full, with the rest retrieved from reference TRBV7-9 and TRBJ1-2, is DTGVSQNPRHKITKRGQNVTFRCDPISEHNRLYWYRQTLGQGPEFLTYFQNEAQLEKSRLLSDRFSAERPKGSFSTLEIQRTEQGDSAMYLCASSQDTGGYTFGSGTRLTVV.

The sample holds many counts of this clonotype. The rearrangement joins TRBV5-1 to TRBJ2-2; D tentatively fits TRBD1 or TRBD2 (5 bases each). CDR1 is SGHRS and CDR2 is YFSETQ in the germline V gene. The CDR3 has 15 amino acids. The ends were cut back, 5 bases at V and 6 bases at J, with 17 bases in the middle. This CDR3 reads CASSREGIRAGELFF. Here the CDR3 DNA reads TGCGCCAGCAGTCGAGAGGGGATTCGGGCCGGGGAGCTGTTTTTT.